This TCR beta chain was sequenced during a study of blood T cell repertoires in COVID-19. Overall study: T cells, B-cell-depleted T cells, or PBMCs provided the cDNA or gDNA that served as material.

Germline V lookup: CDR1 SQVTM, CDR2 ANQGSEA. V lost 3 bases and J 5 bases, leaving 13 bases between the germline ends. This CDR3 comprises 13 residues. The assay was immunoSEQ multiplex PCR, and TCRdb's table has in-frame clones only and misses some. Here the sample spans fewer than 350,000 clones, approximately 91% being singletons. The rearrangement links TRBV29-1 to TRBJ1-1, with a tentative D call TRBD1 (6 bases). This TCR came from a middle-aged woman with acute COVID-19. Sequencing input: PBMCs or T cells enriched from blood (not recorded which). CDR3 sequence (DNA): TGCAGCGTTGATGAGGGGGGGCGTACTGAAGCTTTCTTT. It is translated as CSVDEGGRTEAFF. Based on the CDR3 plus reference TRBV29-1 and TRBJ1-1, the full variable domain is SAVISQKPSRDICQRGTSLTIQCQVDSQVTMMFWYRQQPGQSLTLIATANQGSEATYESGFVIDKFPISRPNLTFSTLTVSNMSPEDSSIYLCSVDEGGRTEAFFGQGTRLTVV.